The 24 T cell receptor beta chains presented below share a single source sample, sequenced in a study of T cell responses to AZD1222 COVID-19 vaccine. Only in-frame clones appear in the TCRdb table, and some are missing; sequencing was by immunoSEQ multiplex PCR. The table includes more than 140,000 clones, about 91% detected once. Specimen: peripheral blood, collected on day 0 of AZD1222 vaccination. These receptors all come from an adult in good health.

The chain couples TRBV7-9 to TRBJ2-1; TRBD2 agrees at 9 bases. Germline values: CDR1 SEHNR, CDR2 FQNEAQ (reference sequence). V lost 5 bases and J lost 8; bases outside the gene matches: 4. The length of the CDR3 is 13 residues. CDR3 DNA: TGTGCCAGCAGCACGGGACTAGCCTATGAGCAGTTCTTC. Translation gives CASSTGLAYEQFF.

This clone was found once. This rearrangement joins TRBV4-2 to TRBJ1-4; D uncertain. V was clipped by 4 bases and J by 7 bases, with 19 bases between them. The CDR3 loop spans 16 amino acids. Germline CDR1 is LGHNA and CDR2 is YNFKEQ. The DNA for the CDR3 is TGTGCCAGCAGCCTCGACCACCAAAGGCGCGTTGAAAAACTGTTTTTT. It codes for CASSLDHQRRVEKLFF.

The rearrangement links TRBV24-1 to TRBJ2-5, with D possibly matching TRBD2 (5 bases). The V end was cut by 4 bases, the J end by 5 bases, with 7 bases between. This CDR3 comprises 12 residues. CDR1 and CDR2 (germline): KGHDR, SFDVKD. CDR3 nucleotide sequence: TGTGCCACCAGTGACCGAGGGGAGACCCAGTACTTC. Translated: CATSDRGETQYF.

V and J are TRBV2 and TRBJ2-1, with 10 bases lining up with TRBD2. V was pared by 5 bases and J by 5 bases, with 18 bases of the junction left unmatched. Germline values: CDR1 SNHLY, CDR2 FYNNEI. This CDR3 contains 19 residues. The CDR3 DNA sequence: TGTGCCAGCAGTCCATCCGGGACTAGCGTAGATGGGTGGAACAATGAGCAGTTCTTC. This encodes CASSPSGTSVDGWNNEQFF.

This sequence joins TRBV27 and TRBJ1-5; D perhaps matches TRBD1 (5 bases). The CDR3 contains 13 residues. V was pared by 2 bases and J by 12 bases, with 14 bases between. In germline, CDR1 is MNHEY, CDR2 SMNVEV (reference sequence). The CDR3 DNA sequence: TGTGCCAGCAGTTTACGGCCCTCAGGGTTCCAGCATTTT. It yields the protein CASSLRPSGFQHF.

The chain carries TRBV27 and TRBJ1-5; D may be TRBD1 (6 bases). V dropped 8 bases and J dropped 7 bases, with 12 bases sitting between them. CDR1 and CDR2 from the germline V gene are MNHEY and SMNVEV (reference sequence). CDR3 length equals 12 residues. The CDR3 loop is CASGGPGQPQHF. The DNA for the CDR3 is TGTGCCAGCGGGGGCCCGGGACAGCCCCAGCATTTT.

V is TRBV7-2 and J is TRBJ2-5; 9 nucleotides line up with TRBD1. CDR1 is SGHTA, CDR2 FQGNSA, per germline. The CDR3 length is 15 residues. Losses at the gene ends were 4 bases for V and 4 bases for J; bases not matched to a gene: 7. The CDR3 bases are TGTGCCAGCAGCTGGACGGACAGGGGAGGAGAGACCCAGTACTTC. It encodes CASSWTDRGGETQYF.

V is TRBV24-1 and J is TRBJ1-3, with TRBD1 identical over 7 bases. The ends lost 12 bases at V and 3 bases at J; junction bases unmatched: 4. Germline-derived CDR1 and CDR2 are KGHDR and SFDVKD. The CDR3 loop spans 12 amino acids. CDR3: CAPGQSGNTIYF. For the CDR3, the DNA is TGTGCCCCGGGACAGAGTGGAAACACCATATATTTT.

This chain connects TRBV28 to TRBJ2-2; D is unresolved. V lost 6 bases and J 3 bases, leaving 11 bases between the germline ends. CDR3 length: 14 residues. The germline V gene encodes CDR1 MDHEN and CDR2 SYDVKM. In DNA, the CDR3 is TGTGCCAGCAGCCCGCCCTCCTACACCGGGGAGCTGTTTTTT. This gives the protein CASSPPSYTGELFF.

The chain couples TRBV7-8 to TRBJ2-7; D remains unclear. V was cut by 5 bases and J by 1 base, with 3 bases left in between. The CDR3 runs 11 residues. Germline V gene sequence: CDR1 SGHVS, CDR2 FQNEAQ. The CDR3 is CASSASYEQYF. In DNA form, the CDR3 reads TGTGCCAGCAGCGCTTCCTACGAGCAGTACTTC.

V gene TRBV30 combines with J gene TRBJ2-1; 8 bases match TRBD2. CDR3 size: 14 residues. J lost 3 bases, V lost 0 bases, and 1 base had no gene match. CDR1 is GTSNPN, CDR2 SVGIG, per germline (reference sequence). The CDR3 bases are TGTGCCTGGAGTGTACTAGCGGACTACAATGAGCAGTTCTTC. Translation: CAWSVLADYNEQFF. Together with reference TRBV30 and TRBJ2-1, the CDR3 gives the full variable domain: SQTIHQWPATLVQPVGSPLSLECTVEGTSNPNLYWYRQAAGRGLQLLFYSVGIGQISSEVPQNLSASRPQDRQFILSSKKLLLSDSGFYLCAWSVLADYNEQFFGPGTRLTVL.

The chain carries TRBV6-5 and TRBJ2-1; 8 nucleotides match TRBD2. CDR1 and CDR2 from the germline V gene are MNHEY and SVGAGI. J lost 7 bases, V lost 0 bases, and 2 bases had no gene match. CDR3 length equals 14 residues. CDR3: CASSYSRGGNEQFF. In DNA, the CDR3 is TGTGCCAGCAGTTACTCTCGCGGGGGGAATGAGCAGTTCTTC.

The rearrangement joins TRBV28 to TRBJ2-3; D gene ambiguous. Germline CDR1 MDHEN, CDR2 SYDVKM. The CDR3 length is 15 residues. Trimming shortened V by 5 bases and J by 1 base, and 13 bases separated the two germline ends. The CDR3 bases are TGTGCCAGCAGTCGTCGGTCCCAACGCACAGATACGCAGTATTTT. Protein sequence: CASSRRSQRTDTQYF.

The chain joins TRBV27 to TRBJ1-2, with unresolved D. Germline assignment: CDR1 MNHEY and CDR2 SMNVEV (reference sequence). The CDR3 totals 13 residues. Between the trimmed V and J ends, which lost 1 base and 6 bases, there was a span of 9 bases. The CDR3 nucleotides read TGTGCCAGCAGTTTATTTCCCCCCCATGGCTACACCTTC. As protein: CASSLFPPHGYTF.

Only one count was recorded for this clone. V gene TRBV3-1 (or the pseudogene TRBV3-2) combines with J gene TRBJ1-2; D uncertain. CDR1 is LGHDT, CDR2 YNNKEL, per germline (reference sequence). V was clipped by 1 base and J by 5 bases, with 11 bases between them. The CDR3 spans 14 residues. Here the CDR3 DNA reads TGTGCCAGCAGCCAAGCCGGCCTGGGGTATGGCTACACCTTC. This codes for CASSQAGLGYGYTF.

Here the CDR3 DNA reads TGTGCCATCAGTGAGTCGCGGACAGGTGGAAACACCATATATTTT. It translates to CAISESRTGGNTIYF. The chain recombines TRBV10-3 with TRBJ1-3, with 7 positions matching TRBD1. The CDR3 consists of 15 residues. Germline values: CDR1 ENHRY, CDR2 SYGVKD. The junction had 2 bases not matched to a gene; V was cut back by 0 bases and J by 3 bases.

V and J are TRBV27 and TRBJ1-4; no clear D. V was cut by 8 bases and J by 0 bases, with 10 bases left in between. The CDR3 covers 14 residues. CDR1 is MNHEY, CDR2 SMNVEV, per germline (reference sequence). The CDR3 DNA reads TGTGCCAGCCGGCCCCTTCCAACTAATGAAAAACTGTTTTTT. It specifies CASRPLPTNEKLFF.

J is TRBJ1-5 and V is TRBV7-9, with D uncertain. Germline V gene lookup returns CDR1 SEHNR and CDR2 FQNEAQ (reference sequence). The CDR3 runs 13 residues. The ends were cut back, 4 bases at V and 0 bases at J, with 4 bases in the middle. The CDR3 loop reads CASSSDSNQPQHF. The CDR3, as DNA: TGTGCCAGCAGCTCAGATAGCAATCAGCCCCAGCATTTT.

The chain employs TRBV6-5 and TRBJ1-2; TRBD1 agrees at 12 bases. Germline CDR1 MNHEY, CDR2 SVGAGI. This CDR3 spans 15 amino acids. V was pared by 0 bases and J by 8 bases, with 4 bases of the junction left unmatched. DNA of the CDR3: TGTGCCAGCAGTTACTCCGGGACAGGGGGCGAGGGCTACACCTTC. It is translated as CASSYSGTGGEGYTF.

This rearrangement joins TRBV12-3 or TRBV12-4 to TRBJ1-5; D might be TRBD1 (6 bases). CDR3 length: 13 residues. V gave up 8 bases and J gave up 4 bases, with 12 bases separating them. Here the CDR3 DNA reads TGTGCCAGCGCCGTAGGGGGGAATCAGCCCCAGCATTTT. The encoded protein is CASAVGGNQPQHF.

The chain couples TRBV2 to TRBJ1-5; the D gene is possibly TRBD1 (5 bases). The CDR3 is 15 amino acids. V lost 3 bases and J lost 1, with 10 bases in between. Germline V gene sequence: CDR1 SNHLY, CDR2 FYNNEI. DNA for the CDR3: TGTGCCAGCAGTGATGGGGCTAGCAGCAATCAGCCCCAGCATTTT. Translating gives CASSDGASSNQPQHF. The whole variable domain, filled in from reference TRBV2 and TRBJ1-5, reads EPEVTQTPSHQVTQMGQEVILRCVPISNHLYFYWYRQILGQKVEFLVSFYNNEISEKSEIFDDQFSVERPDGSNFTLKIRSTKLEDSAMYFCASSDGASSNQPQHFGDGTRLSIL.

This clone was recorded only once. The V gene is TRBV9, the J gene TRBJ1-6; a weak D match, TRBD1 (5 bases). V was cut by 0 bases and J by 10 bases, with 8 bases left in between. The V gene's germline CDR1 is SGDLS and CDR2 YYNGEE. This CDR3 contains 13 residues. CDR3 amino acids: CASSVVWDSPLHF. CDR3 DNA: TGTGCCAGCAGCGTAGTGTGGGACTCACCCCTCCACTTT.

The V call is TRBV7-2, the J call TRBJ2-1; the match to TRBD2 covers 7 bases. The CDR3 has 15 residues. With 5 bases clipped from V and 0 bases from J, the junction kept 4 bases outside the gene matches. Looked up from germline, CDR1 is SGHTA and CDR2 is FQGNSA. The CDR3 sequence is CASSAVAGSYNEQFF. For the CDR3, the DNA is TGTGCCAGCAGCGCCGTAGCGGGCTCCTACAATGAGCAGTTCTTC.

The chain joins TRBV28 to TRBJ2-7; TRBD1 might be the D (6 bases). CDR1 is MDHEN and CDR2 is SYDVKM in the germline V gene. There are 13 residues in the CDR3. Trimming shortened V by 6 bases and J by 6 bases, and 15 bases separated the two germline ends. CDR3 nucleotide sequence: TGTGCCAGCAGGTCCCCAGGGGCGGTCGAGCAGTACTTC. Translation: CASRSPGAVEQYF.